This is a list of T cell receptor beta chains from one sample in a study of blood T cell repertoires in COVID-19. Profiling relied on immunoSEQ multiplex PCR, and the TCRdb table lists in-frame clones only, not all of them. The repertoire holds approximately 88,000 clones, with approximately 80% as singletons. Sequencing was done on a sample of peripheral blood. The source is a human donor in a cohort sampled during active COVID-19. Each CDR3 is given with its conserved first and last residue. The order of the fields is J gene, D gene, CDR3 length, V gene, clone size, CDR3 DNA, CDR3 protein. D genes are given only for firm matches. Rows give clone size only sometimes, using once, few, many, or a class for an expanded clone.

J gene: TRBJ1-2
D gene: TRBD1
CDR3 length: 15
V gene: TRBV27
clone size: -
CDR3 DNA: TGTGCCAGCAGTTTAGGACAGGGGGCTCACTATGGCTACACCTTC
CDR3 protein: CASSLGQGAHYGYTF

J gene: TRBJ1-2
D gene: -
CDR3 length: 12
V gene: TRBV19
clone size: -
CDR3 DNA: TGTGCCACCTCCAGGGCAGTCTATGGCTACACCTTC
CDR3 protein: CATSRAVYGYTF

J gene: TRBJ2-7
D gene: TRBD2
CDR3 length: 13
V gene: TRBV6-5
clone size: -
CDR3 DNA: TGTGCCAGCAGCCTAACTAGCGACTACGAGCAGTACTTC
CDR3 protein: CASSLTSDYEQYF

J gene: TRBJ1-2
D gene: TRBD1
CDR3 length: 16
V gene: TRBV28
clone size: -
CDR3 DNA: TGTGCCAGCAGTTTAGCCGGGACAGGGTTTAGCTATGGCTACACCTTC
CDR3 protein: CASSLAGTGFSYGYTF

J gene: TRBJ2-7
D gene: -
CDR3 length: 14
V gene: TRBV7-8
clone size: once
CDR3 DNA: TGTGCCAGCAGCTTACAGGTTACCTCCTACGAGCAGTACTTC
CDR3 protein: CASSLQVTSYEQYF

J gene: TRBJ2-5
D gene: TRBD2
CDR3 length: 14
V gene: TRBV29-1
clone size: -
CDR3 DNA: TGCAGCGTAGGGACTAGCGGGACGGGCGGGACCCAGTACTTC
CDR3 protein: CSVGTSGTGGTQYF

J gene: TRBJ1-4
D gene: -
CDR3 length: 17
V gene: TRBV7-6
clone size: -
CDR3 DNA: TGTGCCAGCAGCTCTCCACCCAGGACAGAGTCCAATGAAAAACTGTTTTTT
CDR3 protein: CASSSPPRTESNEKLFF

J gene: TRBJ1-2
D gene: -
CDR3 length: 12
V gene: TRBV28
clone size: -
CDR3 DNA: TGTGCCAGCAGTTTAGACACTCGCGGCTACACCTTC
CDR3 protein: CASSLDTRGYTF

J gene: TRBJ2-2
D gene: -
CDR3 length: 14
V gene: TRBV11-3
clone size: -
CDR3 DNA: TGTGCCAGCAGCCCGACTAGGGGTGCCGGGGAGCTGTTTTTT
CDR3 protein: CASSPTRGAGELFF

J gene: TRBJ1-2
D gene: TRBD1
CDR3 length: 14
V gene: TRBV6-5
clone size: -
CDR3 DNA: TGTGCCTCCCGGGGGGCAGGGGGCGTTTATGGCTACACCTTC
CDR3 protein: CASRGAGGVYGYTF

J gene: TRBJ1-5
D gene: -
CDR3 length: 15
V gene: TRBV11-3
clone size: -
CDR3 DNA: TGTGCCAGCAGCCCCGAGAGGAGGGGTTGGCAGCCCCAGCATTTT
CDR3 protein: CASSPERRGWQPQHF

J gene: TRBJ2-5
D gene: -
CDR3 length: 10
V gene: TRBV20-1
clone size: once
CDR3 DNA: TGCAGTGCTACACAAGAGACCCAGTACTTC
CDR3 protein: CSATQETQYF

J gene: TRBJ2-3
D gene: -
CDR3 length: 15
V gene: TRBV6-5
clone size: -
CDR3 DNA: TGTGCCAGCAGCTTACTAGTTGGGACTGGGAATACGCAGTATTTT
CDR3 protein: CASSLLVGTGNTQYF